The sequence of this T cell receptor beta chain was determined in a study of cytomegalovirus exposure and HLA in healthy donors. Concerning this clone: Its matching antigen is unknown.

The study's findings and limits: A list of more than 150 TCR beta chains associated with cytomegalovirus was given. TCR association rates varied by HLA locus in a later analysis, with DRB1 highest and HLA-C lowest. When analyzed later, a missense DCLRE1C variant was found to be linked to TCR beta V- and J-gene trimming.

The length of the CDR3 is 13 residues. Looked up from germline, CDR1 is KGHSH and CDR2 is LQKENI. The germline V and J ends were trimmed by 2 bases and 2 bases, with 7 bases remaining between them. Primers for the PCR totalled 60 Vbeta and 13 Jbeta. Only in-frame clones appear in the TCRdb table, and some are missing; sequencing was by immunoSEQ multiplex PCR. This sample has some 150,000 clones; about four fifths occur once, and the top ten carry around 14%. There were likely unrecorded immune exposures, though donors were nominally healthy when sampled. The specimen was PBMCs. The receptor was derived from a woman aged 45-59 years in good health and CMV-seronegative. The V gene is TRBV18, the J gene TRBJ2-7, with TRBD1 as a possible D gene (6 bases). CDR3 protein: CASSPKGAYEQYF. The DNA for the CDR3 is TGTGCCAGCTCACCAAAGGGGGCCTACGAGCAGTACTTC.